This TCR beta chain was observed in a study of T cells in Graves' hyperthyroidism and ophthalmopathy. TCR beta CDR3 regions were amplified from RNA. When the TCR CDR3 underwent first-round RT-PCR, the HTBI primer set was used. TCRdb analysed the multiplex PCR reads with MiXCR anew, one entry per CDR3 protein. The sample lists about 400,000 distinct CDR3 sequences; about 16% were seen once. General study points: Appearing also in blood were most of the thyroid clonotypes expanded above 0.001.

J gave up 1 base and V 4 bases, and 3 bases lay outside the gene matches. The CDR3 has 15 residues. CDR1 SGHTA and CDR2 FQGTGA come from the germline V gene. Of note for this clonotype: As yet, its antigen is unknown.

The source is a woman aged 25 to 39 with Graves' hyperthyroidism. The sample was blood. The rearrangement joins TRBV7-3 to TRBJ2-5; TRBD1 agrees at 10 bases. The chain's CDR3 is CASSWRQGAQETQYF. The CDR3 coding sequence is TGTGCCAGCAGCTGGCGACAGGGGGCCCAAGAGACCCAGTACTTC.